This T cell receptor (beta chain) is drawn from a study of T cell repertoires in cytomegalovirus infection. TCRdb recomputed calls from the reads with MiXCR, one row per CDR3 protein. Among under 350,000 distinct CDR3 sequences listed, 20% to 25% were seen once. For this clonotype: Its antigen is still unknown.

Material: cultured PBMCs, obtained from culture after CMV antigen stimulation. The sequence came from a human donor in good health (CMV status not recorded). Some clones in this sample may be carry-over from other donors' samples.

This CDR3 reads CASSPTRQNNSPLHF. The CDR3 DNA reads TGTGCCAGCAGCCCTACCCGACAGAATAATTCACCCCTCCACTTT. The chain uses TRBV6-6 and TRBJ1-6; a weak D match, TRBD1 (5 bases). Looked up from germline, CDR1 is MNHNY and CDR2 is SVGAGI (reference sequence). The germline V and J ends were trimmed by 6 bases and 5 bases, with 14 bases remaining between them. The CDR3 consists of 15 residues.